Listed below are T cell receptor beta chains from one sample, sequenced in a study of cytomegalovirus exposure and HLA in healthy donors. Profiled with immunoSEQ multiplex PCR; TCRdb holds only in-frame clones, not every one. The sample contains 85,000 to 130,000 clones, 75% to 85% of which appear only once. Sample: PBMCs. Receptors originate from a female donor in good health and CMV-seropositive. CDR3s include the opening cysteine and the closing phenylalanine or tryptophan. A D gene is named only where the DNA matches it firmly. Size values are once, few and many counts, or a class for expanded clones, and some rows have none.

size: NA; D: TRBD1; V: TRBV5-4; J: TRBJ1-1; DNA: TGTGCCAGCAGCTGGACAGGGGGCACTGAAGCTTTCTTT; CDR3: CASSWTGGTEAFF
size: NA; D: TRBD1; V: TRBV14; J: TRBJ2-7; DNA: TGTGCCAGCAAGGACAGGCCGGGGTACGAGCAGTACTTC; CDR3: CASKDRPGYEQYF
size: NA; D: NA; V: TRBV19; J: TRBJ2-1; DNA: TGTGCCAGTAGTAGGACAGCCGGTCCCTACAATGAGCAGTTCTTC; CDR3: CASSRTAGPYNEQFF
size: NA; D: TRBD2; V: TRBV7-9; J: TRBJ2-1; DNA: TGTGCCAGCAGCTCAGGACTAGCGGGGGGGCATGAGCAGTTCTTC; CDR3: CASSSGLAGGHEQFF
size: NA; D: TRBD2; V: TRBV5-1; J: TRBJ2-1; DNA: TGCGCCAGCAGCCTTCCCCTAGCGGGGGGGCCGGTTGAGCAGTTCTTC; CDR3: CASSLPLAGGPVEQFF
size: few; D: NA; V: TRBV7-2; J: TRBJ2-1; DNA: TGTGCCAGCAGCTCGGTGATCTACAATGAGCAGTTCTTC; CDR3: CASSSVIYNEQFF
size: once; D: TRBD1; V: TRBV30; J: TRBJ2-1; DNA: TGTGCCTGGAACCCCACAGGGGTCGATGAGCAGTTCTTC; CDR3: CAWNPTGVDEQFF
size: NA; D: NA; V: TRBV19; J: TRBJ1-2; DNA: TGTGCCAGTAGGGGGGGTCACTATGGCTACACCTTC; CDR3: CASRGGHYGYTF
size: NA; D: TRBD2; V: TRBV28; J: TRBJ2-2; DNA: TGTGCCAGCTCCCCCCCGGGAGGCTACACCGGGGAGCTGTTTTTT; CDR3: CASSPPGGYTGELFF
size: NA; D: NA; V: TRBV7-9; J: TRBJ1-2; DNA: TGTGCCAGCAGCTTACAGGGCCCGGGTAACTACACCTTC; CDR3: CASSLQGPGNYTF
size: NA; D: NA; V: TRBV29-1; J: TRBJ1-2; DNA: TGCAGCGTTGAAGACGAGCCACGAGGGTCCTATGGCTACACCTTC; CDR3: CSVEDEPRGSYGYTF
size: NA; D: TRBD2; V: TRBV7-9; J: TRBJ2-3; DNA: TGTGCCAGCAGCTTAAAAAGACTAGCGTACCAAGGGATAGATACGCAGTATTTT; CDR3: CASSLKRLAYQGIDTQYF
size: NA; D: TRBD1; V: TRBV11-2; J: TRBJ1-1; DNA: TGTGCCAGCAGCTTCCCCCCCGGGACAGGGGTCACTGAAGCTTTCTTT; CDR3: CASSFPPGTGVTEAFF
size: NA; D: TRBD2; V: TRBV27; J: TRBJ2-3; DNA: TGTGCCAGCAGTTTCCGGGAGGGCCCCCCAGATACGCAGTATTTT; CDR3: CASSFREGPPDTQYF
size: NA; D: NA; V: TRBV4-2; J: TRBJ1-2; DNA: TGTGCCAGCAGCCAAGAATTGAGGAGGAGGGATGGCTACACCTTC; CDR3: CASSQELRRRDGYTF
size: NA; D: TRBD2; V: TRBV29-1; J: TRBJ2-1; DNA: TGCAGCGTTGAAGATCGGACTAGCGAGAACTACAATGAGCAGTTCTTC; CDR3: CSVEDRTSENYNEQFF